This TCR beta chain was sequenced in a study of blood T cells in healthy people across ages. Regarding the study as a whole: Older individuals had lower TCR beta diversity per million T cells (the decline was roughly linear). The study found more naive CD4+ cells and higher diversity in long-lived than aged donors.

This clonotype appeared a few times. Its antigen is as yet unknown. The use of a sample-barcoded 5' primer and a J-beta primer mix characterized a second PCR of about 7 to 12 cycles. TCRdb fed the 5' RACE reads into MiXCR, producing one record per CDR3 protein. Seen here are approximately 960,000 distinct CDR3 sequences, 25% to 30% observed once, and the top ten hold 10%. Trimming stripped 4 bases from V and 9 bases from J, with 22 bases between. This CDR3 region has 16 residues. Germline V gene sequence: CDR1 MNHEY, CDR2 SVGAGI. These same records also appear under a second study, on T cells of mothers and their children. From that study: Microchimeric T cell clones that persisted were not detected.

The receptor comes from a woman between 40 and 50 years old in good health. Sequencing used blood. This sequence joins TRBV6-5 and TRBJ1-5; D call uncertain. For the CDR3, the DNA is TGTGCCAGCAGTTCCTCCCGGGCCGCGAGCCGGGGGCCCCAGCATTTT. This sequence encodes CASSSSRAASRGPQHF.